This record looks at one TCR beta chain sequence and its context. Libraries were prepared by immunoSEQ multiplex PCR; TCRdb keeps only in-frame clonotypes and omits some of them. The sample lists 150,000 or so clones; around 92% were seen once. The data were obtained in a study of control samples from healthy donors and cancer patients. Trimming pared 1 base from V and 0 bases from J, leaving 10 bases between. The CDR3 totals 16 residues. Per the germline V gene, CDR1 is LGHDT and CDR2 is YNNKEL (reference sequence). The sample consisted of blood. The V and J genes are TRBV3-1 (or the pseudogene TRBV3-2) and TRBJ1-3; no firm D call. This TCR came from a woman aged 45-65 years in good health. The CDR3 nucleotides read TGTGCCAGCAGCCAAGGCAGATCCCTCTCTGGAAACACCATATATTTT. As protein: CASSQGRSLSGNTIYF.